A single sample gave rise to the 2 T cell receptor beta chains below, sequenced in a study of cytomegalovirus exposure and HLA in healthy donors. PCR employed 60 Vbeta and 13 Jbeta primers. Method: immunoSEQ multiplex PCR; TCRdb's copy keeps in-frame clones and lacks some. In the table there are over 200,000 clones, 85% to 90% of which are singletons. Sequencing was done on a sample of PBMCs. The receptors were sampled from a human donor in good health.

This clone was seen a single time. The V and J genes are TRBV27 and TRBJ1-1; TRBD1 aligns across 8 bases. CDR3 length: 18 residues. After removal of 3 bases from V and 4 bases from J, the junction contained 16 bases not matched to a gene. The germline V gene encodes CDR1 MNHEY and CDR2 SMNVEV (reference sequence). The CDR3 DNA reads TGTGCCAGCAGTTTCCTCAGGACAGGGACGGGTTTGATCACTGAAGCTTTCTTT. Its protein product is CASSFLRTGTGLITEAFF.

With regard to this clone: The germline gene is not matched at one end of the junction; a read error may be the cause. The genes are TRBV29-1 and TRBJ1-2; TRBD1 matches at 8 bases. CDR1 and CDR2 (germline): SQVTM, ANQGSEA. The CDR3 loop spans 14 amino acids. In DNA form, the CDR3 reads TGCAGCGTCGAAGACTACCAGGGGGCGCGGGGCTACACCTTC. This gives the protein CSVEDYQGARGYTF.